These 9 T cell receptor beta chains originate from one sample sequenced in a study of shared clonotypes between healthy human individuals. Generated by immunoSEQ multiplex PCR, the TCRdb table keeps only in-frame clones and is missing some. The data show about 1 million clones, 70% to 80% seen once. Sample: memory CD4+ T cells sorted from blood. The subset is: CD45RA-negative fraction. The source of these receptors is a man aged 18 to 30 in good health.

The chain couples TRBV12-2 to TRBJ2-5; the table's TRBD1 call for D was not verified on the DNA. TRBV12-2 is a pseudogene. The CDR3 sequence is 17 residues long. CDR3 nucleotides: TGTGCAAGTCGCTTAGCGCTTTTGGGGGCCATCTCAGAGACCCAGTACTTC. Translating it yields CASRLALLGAISETQYF.

The chain has TRBV5-1 and TRBJ2-7, with D uncertain. Per the germline V gene, CDR1 is SGHRS and CDR2 is YFSETQ. Trimming stripped 0 bases from V and 6 bases from J, with 7 bases between. The CDR3 runs to 12 residues. The CDR3 region has the DNA TGCGCCAGCAGCTTGGATCGGAGCGAGCAGTACTTC. Translation gives CASSLDRSEQYF.

J is TRBJ2-2 and V is TRBV4-3; D unclear. V lost 0 bases and J lost 9, with 8 bases in between. There are 13 residues in the CDR3. CDR1 and CDR2 (germline): LGHNA, YSLEER. CDR3 DNA sequence: TGCGCCAGCAGCCAAGAGAGAGGCCGGGAGCTGTTTTTT. Residues: CASSQERGRELFF.

This chain joins TRBV5-1 and TRBJ2-7; 9 nucleotides line up with TRBD1. Germline values: CDR1 SGHRS, CDR2 YFSETQ. This CDR3 is built from 15 residues. With 4 bases clipped from V and 3 bases from J, the junction kept 8 bases outside the gene matches. The CDR3 here is CASSPVGTGSYEQYF. The DNA for the CDR3 is TGCGCCAGCAGCCCGGTAGGGACAGGGAGCTACGAGCAGTACTTC.

This clone was seen a single time. This sequence joins TRBV10-3 and TRBJ2-1; D perhaps matches TRBD2 (6 bases). The V gene lost 4 bases and the J gene lost 8 bases, with 18 bases spanning the gap. Per germline, CDR1 ENHRY and CDR2 SYGVKD. This CDR3 has 15 amino acids. Here the CDR3 DNA reads TGTGCCATCAGTGCCGGGACTCGCCCTGGGGATGAGCAGTTCTTC. Encoded protein: CAISAGTRPGDEQFF.

This clone has more than one count but fewer than ten. The CDR3 nucleotides read TGTGCCAGCAGCGGCCGCTGGGCGACCTCCCAAGAGACCCAGTACTTC. Translation gives CASSGRWATSQETQYF. The chain couples TRBV5-6 to TRBJ2-5; D unclear. V lost 4 bases to trimming and J lost 1 base, with 17 bases between them. Germline V gene data show CDR1 as SGHDT and CDR2 as YYEEEE. The CDR3 is made up of 16 amino acids.

The V and J genes are TRBV18 and TRBJ1-1, with TRBD1 as a possible D gene (6 bases). Germline lookup yields CDR1 KGHSH and CDR2 LQKENI. This CDR3 spans 15 amino acids. V was pared by 3 bases and J by 2 bases, with 13 bases between. The chain's CDR3 is CASSPAGQQNTEAFF. As DNA, the CDR3 is TGTGCCAGCTCACCGGCTGGACAGCAAAACACTGAAGCTTTCTTT.

The gene calls are TRBV4-1 and TRBJ2-5, with D possibly TRBD2 on 7 matching bases. The DNA end lines up better with TRBJ2-7; the J call may be wrong. This CDR3 has 19 residues. Germline loops: CDR1 MGHRA, CDR2 YSYEKL. The chain's CDR3 is CASSQDFRTAESGTYEQYF. CDR3 nucleotides: TGCGCCAGCAGCCAAGATTTTCGGACAGCGGAAAGCGGGACCTACGAGCAGTACTTC.

The V gene is TRBV4-3, the J gene TRBJ2-7, with D maybe TRBD1 (5 bases). Trimming pared 4 bases from V and 1 base from J, leaving 14 bases between. The CDR3 totals 15 residues. Germline CDR1 reads LGHNA; CDR2 reads YSLEER. CDR3 sequence: CASSLTDKNSYEQYF. CDR3 DNA sequence: TGCGCCAGCAGCCTGACAGACAAAAATTCCTACGAGCAGTACTTC.